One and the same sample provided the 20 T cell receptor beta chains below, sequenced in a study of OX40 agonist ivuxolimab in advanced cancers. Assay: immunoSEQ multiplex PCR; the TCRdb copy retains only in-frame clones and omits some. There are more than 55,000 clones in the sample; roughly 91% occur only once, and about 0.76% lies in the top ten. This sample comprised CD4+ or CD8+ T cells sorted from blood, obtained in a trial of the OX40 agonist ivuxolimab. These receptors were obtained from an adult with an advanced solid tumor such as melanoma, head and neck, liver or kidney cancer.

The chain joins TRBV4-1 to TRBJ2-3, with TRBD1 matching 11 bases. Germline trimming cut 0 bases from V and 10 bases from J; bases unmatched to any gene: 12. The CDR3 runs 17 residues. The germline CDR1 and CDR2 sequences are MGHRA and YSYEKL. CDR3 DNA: TGCGCCAGCAGCCAAGATAATCAAGGGACAGGGGGTAAGGCGCAGTATTTT. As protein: CASSQDNQGTGGKAQYF.

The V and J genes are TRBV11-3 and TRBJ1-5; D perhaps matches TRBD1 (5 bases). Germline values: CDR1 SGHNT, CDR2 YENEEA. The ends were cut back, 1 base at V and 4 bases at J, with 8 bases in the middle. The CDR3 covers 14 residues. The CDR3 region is CASSLVGGNQPQHF. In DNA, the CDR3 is TGTGCCAGCAGCTTAGTGGGGGGGAATCAGCCCCAGCATTTT.

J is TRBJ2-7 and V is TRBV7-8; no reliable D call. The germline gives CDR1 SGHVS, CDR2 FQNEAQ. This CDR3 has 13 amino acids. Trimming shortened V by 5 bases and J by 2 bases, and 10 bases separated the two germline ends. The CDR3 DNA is TGTGCCAGCAGCCCAAGGTTCGCCTACGAGCAGTACTTC. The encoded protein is CASSPRFAYEQYF.

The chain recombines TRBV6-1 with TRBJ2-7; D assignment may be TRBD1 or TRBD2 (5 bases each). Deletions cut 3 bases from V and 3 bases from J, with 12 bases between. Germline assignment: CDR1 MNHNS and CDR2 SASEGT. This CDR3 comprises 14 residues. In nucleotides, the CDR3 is TGTGCCAGCAGTGAGGGACGAAAGGTCTACGAGCAGTACTTC. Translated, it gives CASSEGRKVYEQYF.

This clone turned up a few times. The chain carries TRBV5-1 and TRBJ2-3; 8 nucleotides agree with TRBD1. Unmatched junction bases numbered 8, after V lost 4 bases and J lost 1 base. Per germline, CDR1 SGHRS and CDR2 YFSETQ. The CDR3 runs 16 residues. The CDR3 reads CASSPNPGGRTDTQYF. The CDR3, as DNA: TGCGCCAGCAGCCCTAACCCAGGGGGCCGCACAGATACGCAGTATTTT.

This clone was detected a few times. DNA of the CDR3: TGTGCCAGCCAACGGACTAGCGGGAGCACAGATACGCAGTATTTT. Protein sequence: CASQRTSGSTDTQYF. The chain is built from TRBV6-1 and TRBJ2-3, with 11 bases aligning to TRBD2. Germline V gene lookup returns CDR1 MNHNS and CDR2 SASEGT. The V and J ends lost 8 bases and 0 bases, in that order; junction bases with no gene match: 4. This CDR3 has 15 residues.

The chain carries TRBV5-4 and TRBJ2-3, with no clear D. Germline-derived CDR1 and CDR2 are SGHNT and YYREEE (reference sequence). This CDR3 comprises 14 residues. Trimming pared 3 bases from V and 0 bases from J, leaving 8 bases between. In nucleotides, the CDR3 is TGTGCCAGCAGCTCCCCGACTAGCACAGATACGCAGTATTTT. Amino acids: CASSSPTSTDTQYF.

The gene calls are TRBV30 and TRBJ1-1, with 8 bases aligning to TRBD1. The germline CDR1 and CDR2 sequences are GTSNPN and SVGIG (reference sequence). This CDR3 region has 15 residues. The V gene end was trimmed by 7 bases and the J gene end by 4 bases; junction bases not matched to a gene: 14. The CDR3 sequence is CASIDRGRVGTEAFF. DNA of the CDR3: TGTGCCTCGATAGACAGGGGAAGGGTCGGCACTGAAGCTTTCTTT.

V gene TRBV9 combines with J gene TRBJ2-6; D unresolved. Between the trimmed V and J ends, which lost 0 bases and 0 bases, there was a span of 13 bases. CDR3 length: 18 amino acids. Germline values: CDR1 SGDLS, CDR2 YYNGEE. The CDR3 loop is CASSVALPSSSGANVLTF. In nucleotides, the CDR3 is TGTGCCAGCAGCGTAGCCCTCCCCTCTAGCTCTGGGGCCAACGTCCTGACTTTC.

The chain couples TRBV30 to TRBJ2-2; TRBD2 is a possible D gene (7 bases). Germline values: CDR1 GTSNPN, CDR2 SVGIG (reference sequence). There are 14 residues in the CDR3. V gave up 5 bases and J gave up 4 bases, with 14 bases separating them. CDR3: CAWRGGGITGELFF. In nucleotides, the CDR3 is TGTGCCTGGCGAGGGGGAGGGATCACCGGGGAGCTGTTTTTT.

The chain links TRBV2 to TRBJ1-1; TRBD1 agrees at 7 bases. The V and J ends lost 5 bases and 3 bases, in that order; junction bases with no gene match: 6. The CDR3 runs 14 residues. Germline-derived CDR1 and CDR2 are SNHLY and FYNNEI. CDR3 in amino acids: CASSPTGVYTEAFF. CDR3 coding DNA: TGTGCCAGCAGTCCTACAGGGGTCTACACTGAAGCTTTCTTT.

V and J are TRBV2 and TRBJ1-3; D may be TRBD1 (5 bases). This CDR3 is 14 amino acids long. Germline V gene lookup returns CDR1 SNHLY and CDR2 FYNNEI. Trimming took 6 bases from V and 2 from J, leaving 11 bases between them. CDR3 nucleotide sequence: TGTGCCAGCAGGGGCAGGGAAGCTGGAAACACCATATATTTT. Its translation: CASRGREAGNTIYF.

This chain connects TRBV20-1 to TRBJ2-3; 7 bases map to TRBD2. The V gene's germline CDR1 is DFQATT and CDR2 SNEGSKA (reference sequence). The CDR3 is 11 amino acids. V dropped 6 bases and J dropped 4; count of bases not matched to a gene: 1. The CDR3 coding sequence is TGCAGTGCGGGACTATCAGATACGCAGTATTTT. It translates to CSAGLSDTQYF.

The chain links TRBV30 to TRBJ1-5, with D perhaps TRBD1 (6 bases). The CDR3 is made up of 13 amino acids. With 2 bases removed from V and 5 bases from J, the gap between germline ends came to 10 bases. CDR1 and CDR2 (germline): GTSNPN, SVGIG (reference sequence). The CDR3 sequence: CAWSTNRDQPQHF. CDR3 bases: TGTGCCTGGAGTACAAACAGGGATCAGCCCCAGCATTTT. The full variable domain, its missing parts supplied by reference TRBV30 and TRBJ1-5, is SQTIHQWPATLVQPVGSPLSLECTVEGTSNPNLYWYRQAAGRGLQLLFYSVGIGQISSEVPQNLSASRPQDRQFILSSKKLLLSDSGFYLCAWSTNRDQPQHFGDGTRLSIL.

CDR3 in DNA: TGTGCCAGCTCACCACGAGAACTCCAAGAGACCCAGTACTTC. This gives the protein CASSPRELQETQYF. This chain links TRBV18 with TRBJ2-5, with D hard to call. This CDR3 has 14 amino acids. The germline CDR1 and CDR2 sequences are KGHSH and LQKENI. Trimming took 1 base from V and 1 from J, leaving 7 bases between them.

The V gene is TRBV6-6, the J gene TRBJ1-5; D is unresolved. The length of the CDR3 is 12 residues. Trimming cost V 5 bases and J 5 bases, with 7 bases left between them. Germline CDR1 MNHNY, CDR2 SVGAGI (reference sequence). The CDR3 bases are TGTGCCAGCAGTCCTGGTTATCAGCCCCAGCATTTT. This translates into CASSPGYQPQHF.

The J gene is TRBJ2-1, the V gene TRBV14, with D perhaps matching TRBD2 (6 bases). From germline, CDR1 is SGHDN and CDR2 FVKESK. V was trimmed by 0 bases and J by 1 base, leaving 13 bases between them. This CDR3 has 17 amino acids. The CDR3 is CASSQDWGLGSYNEQFF. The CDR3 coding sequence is TGTGCCAGCAGCCAAGATTGGGGACTGGGGTCCTACAATGAGCAGTTCTTC.

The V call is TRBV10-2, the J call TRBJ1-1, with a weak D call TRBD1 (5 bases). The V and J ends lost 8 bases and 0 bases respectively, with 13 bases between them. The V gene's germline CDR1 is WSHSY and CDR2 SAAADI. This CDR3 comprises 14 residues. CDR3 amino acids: CASWSGHLNTEAFF. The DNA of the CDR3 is TGCGCCAGCTGGTCGGGGCACTTGAACACTGAAGCTTTCTTT.

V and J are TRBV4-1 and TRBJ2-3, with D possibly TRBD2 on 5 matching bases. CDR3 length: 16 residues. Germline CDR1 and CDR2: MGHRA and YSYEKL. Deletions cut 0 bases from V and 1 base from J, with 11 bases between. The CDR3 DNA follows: TGCGCCAGCAGCCAAGATCGGGGTAGCGGCACAGATACGCAGTATTTT. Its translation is CASSQDRGSGTDTQYF.

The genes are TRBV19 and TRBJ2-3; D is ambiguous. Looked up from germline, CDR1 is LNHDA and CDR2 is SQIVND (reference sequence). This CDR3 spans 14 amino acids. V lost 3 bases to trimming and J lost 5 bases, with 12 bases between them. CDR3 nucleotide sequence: TGTGCCAGTAGTATCGGTATCCCCCGAGATACGCAGTATTTT. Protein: CASSIGIPRDTQYF. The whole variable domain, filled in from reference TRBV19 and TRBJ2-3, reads DGGITQSPKYLFRKEGQNVTLSCEQNLNHDAMYWYRQDPGQGLRLIYYSQIVNDFQKGDIAEGYSVSREKKESFPLTVTSAQKNPTAFYLCASSIGIPRDTQYFGPGTRLTVL.